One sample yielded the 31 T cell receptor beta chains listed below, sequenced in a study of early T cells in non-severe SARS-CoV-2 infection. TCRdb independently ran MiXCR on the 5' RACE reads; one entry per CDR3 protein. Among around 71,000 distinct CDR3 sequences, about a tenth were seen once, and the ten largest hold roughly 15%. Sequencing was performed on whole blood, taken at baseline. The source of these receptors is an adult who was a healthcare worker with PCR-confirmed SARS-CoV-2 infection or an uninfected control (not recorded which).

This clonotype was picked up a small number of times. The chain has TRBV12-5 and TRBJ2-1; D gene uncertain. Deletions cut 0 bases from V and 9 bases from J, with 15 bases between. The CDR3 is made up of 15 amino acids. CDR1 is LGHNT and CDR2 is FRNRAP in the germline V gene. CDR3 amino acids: CASGLVLSGVGEQFF. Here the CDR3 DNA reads TGTGCTAGTGGTTTGGTATTAAGTGGGGTTGGTGAGCAGTTCTTC.

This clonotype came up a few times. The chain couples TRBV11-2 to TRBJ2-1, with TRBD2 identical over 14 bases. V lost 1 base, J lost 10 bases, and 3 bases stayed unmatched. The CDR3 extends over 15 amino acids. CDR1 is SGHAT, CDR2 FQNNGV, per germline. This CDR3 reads CASSLGGLAGEEQFF. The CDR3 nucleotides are TGTGCCAGCAGCTTAGGGGGACTAGCGGGAGAGGAGCAGTTCTTC.

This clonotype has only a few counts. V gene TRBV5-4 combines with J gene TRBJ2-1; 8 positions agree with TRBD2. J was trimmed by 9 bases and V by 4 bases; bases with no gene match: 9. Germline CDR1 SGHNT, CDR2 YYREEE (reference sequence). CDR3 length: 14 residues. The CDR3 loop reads CASSTGTRFTEQFF. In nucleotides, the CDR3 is TGTGCCAGCAGCACCGGGACTAGATTCACTGAGCAGTTCTTC.

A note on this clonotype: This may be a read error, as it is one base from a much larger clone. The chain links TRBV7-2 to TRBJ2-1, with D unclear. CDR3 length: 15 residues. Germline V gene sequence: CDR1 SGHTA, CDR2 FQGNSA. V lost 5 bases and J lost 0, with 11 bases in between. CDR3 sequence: CASSQGCSSYNEQFF. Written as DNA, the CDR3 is TGTGCCAGCAGCCAAGGGTGTAGCTCCTACAATGAGCAGTTCTTC.

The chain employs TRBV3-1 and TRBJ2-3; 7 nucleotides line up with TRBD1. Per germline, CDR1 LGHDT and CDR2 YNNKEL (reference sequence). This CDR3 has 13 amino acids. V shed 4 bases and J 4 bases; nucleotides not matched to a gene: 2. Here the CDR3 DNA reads TGTGCCAGCAGCCCGGGGACAGCAGATACGCAGTATTTT. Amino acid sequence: CASSPGTADTQYF.

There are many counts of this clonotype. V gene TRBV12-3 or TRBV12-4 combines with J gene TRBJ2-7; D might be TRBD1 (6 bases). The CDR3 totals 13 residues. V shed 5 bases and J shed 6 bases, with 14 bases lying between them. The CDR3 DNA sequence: TGTGCCAGCAGTGGACCCCCAGGGGTCGAGCAGTACTTC. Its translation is CASSGPPGVEQYF.

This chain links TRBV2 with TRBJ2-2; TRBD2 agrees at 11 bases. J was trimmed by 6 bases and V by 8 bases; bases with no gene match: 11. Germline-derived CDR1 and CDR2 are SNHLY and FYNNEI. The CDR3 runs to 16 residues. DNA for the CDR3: TGTGCCAGCCTTGCTACTAGCGGGAGTTCCGCCGGGGAGCTGTTTTTT. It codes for CASLATSGSSAGELFF. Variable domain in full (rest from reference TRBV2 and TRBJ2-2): EPEVTQTPSHQVTQMGQEVILRCVPISNHLYFYWYRQILGQKVEFLVSFYNNEISEKSEIFDDQFSVERPDGSNFTLKIRSTKLEDSAMYFCASLATSGSSAGELFFGEGSRLTVL.

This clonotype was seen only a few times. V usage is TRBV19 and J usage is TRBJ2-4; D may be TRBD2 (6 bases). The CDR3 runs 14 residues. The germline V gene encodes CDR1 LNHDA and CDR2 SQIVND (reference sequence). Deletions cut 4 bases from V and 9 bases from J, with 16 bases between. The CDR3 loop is CASSTGSQASIQYF. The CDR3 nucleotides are TGTGCCAGTAGTACCGGGAGTCAGGCTAGCATTCAGTACTTC.

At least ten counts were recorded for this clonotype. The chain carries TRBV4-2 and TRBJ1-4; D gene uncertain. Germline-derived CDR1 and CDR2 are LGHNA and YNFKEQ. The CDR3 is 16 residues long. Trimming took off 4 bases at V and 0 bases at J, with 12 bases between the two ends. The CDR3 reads CASSLKIGATNEKLFF. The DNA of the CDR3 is TGTGCCAGCAGCCTCAAGATCGGGGCAACTAATGAAAAACTGTTTTTT.

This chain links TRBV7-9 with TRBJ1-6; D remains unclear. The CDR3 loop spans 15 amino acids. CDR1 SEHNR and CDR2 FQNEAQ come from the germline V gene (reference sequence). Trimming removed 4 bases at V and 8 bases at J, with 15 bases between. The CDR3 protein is CASSYLLDGYSPLHF. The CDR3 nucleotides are TGTGCCAGCAGCTACCTGCTGGACGGGTATTCACCCCTCCACTTT.

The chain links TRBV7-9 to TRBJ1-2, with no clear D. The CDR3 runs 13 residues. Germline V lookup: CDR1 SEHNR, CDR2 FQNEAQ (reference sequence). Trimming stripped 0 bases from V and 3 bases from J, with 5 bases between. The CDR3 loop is CASSLALDYGYTF. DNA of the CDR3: TGTGCCAGCAGCTTAGCGCTGGACTATGGCTACACCTTC.

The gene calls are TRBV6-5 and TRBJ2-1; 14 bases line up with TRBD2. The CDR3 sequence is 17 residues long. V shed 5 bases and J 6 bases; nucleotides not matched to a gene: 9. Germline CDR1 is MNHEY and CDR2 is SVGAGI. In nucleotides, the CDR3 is TGTGCCAGCAGTCGCCCCGGGACTAGCGGGAGAGGCAATGAGCAGTTCTTC. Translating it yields CASSRPGTSGRGNEQFF.

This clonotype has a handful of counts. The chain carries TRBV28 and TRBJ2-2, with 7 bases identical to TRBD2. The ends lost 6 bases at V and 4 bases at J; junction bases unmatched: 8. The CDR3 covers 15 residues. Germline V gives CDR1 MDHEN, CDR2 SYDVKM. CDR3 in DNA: TGTGCCAGCAGGCCGGGGGGAGGGGCCACCGGGGAGCTGTTTTTT. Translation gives CASRPGGGATGELFF.

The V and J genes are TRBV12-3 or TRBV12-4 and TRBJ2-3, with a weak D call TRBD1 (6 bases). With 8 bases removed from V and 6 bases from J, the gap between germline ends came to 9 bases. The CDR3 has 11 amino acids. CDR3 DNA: TGTGCCAGCGCCACAGGGGATACGCAGTATTTT. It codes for CASATGDTQYF.

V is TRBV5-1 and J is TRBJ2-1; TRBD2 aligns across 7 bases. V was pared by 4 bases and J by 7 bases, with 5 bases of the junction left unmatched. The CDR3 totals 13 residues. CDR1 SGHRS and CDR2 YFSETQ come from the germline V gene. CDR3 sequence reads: CASSQGGVNEQFF. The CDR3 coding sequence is TGCGCCAGCAGCCAGGGAGGGGTAAATGAGCAGTTCTTC.

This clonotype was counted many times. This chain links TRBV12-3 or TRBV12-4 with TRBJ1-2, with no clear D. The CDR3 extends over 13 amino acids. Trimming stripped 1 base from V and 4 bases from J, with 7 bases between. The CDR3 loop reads CASSLGPGYGYTF. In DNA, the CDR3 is TGTGCCAGCAGTTTAGGACCCGGCTATGGCTACACCTTC.

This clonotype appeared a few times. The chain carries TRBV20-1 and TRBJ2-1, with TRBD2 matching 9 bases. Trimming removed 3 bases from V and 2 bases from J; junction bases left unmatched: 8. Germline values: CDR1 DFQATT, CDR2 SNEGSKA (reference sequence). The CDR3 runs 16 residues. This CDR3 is CSASSAVAGAYNEQFF. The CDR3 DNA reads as TGCAGTGCTAGTAGCGCGGTAGCGGGAGCCTACAATGAGCAGTTCTTC.

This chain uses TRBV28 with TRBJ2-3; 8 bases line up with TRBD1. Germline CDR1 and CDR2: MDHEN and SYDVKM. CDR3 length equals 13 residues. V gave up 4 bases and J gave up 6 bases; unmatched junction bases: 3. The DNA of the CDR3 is TGTGCCAGCAGTTCAGGACAGGGCGATACGCAGTATTTT. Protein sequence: CASSSGQGDTQYF.

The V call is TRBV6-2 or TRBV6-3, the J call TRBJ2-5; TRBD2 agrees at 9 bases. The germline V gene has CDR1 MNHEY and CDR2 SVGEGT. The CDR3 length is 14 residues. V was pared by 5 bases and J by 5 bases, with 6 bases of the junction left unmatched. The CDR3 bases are TGTGCCAGCAGTATGTGGACTAGCGTGGAGACCCAGTACTTC. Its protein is CASSMWTSVETQYF.

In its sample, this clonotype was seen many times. The chain's CDR3 is CASSLYQRPSGGFGELFF. The DNA of the CDR3 is TGTGCCAGCAGCCTTTACCAAAGGCCGTCAGGGGGCTTCGGGGAGCTGTTTTTT. V is TRBV3-1 and J is TRBJ2-2, with TRBD1 matching over 8 bases. This CDR3 is 18 amino acids long. V shed 4 bases, J shed 7 bases, and the junction held 17 bases outside the gene matches. Germline assignment: CDR1 LGHDT and CDR2 YNNKEL (reference sequence).

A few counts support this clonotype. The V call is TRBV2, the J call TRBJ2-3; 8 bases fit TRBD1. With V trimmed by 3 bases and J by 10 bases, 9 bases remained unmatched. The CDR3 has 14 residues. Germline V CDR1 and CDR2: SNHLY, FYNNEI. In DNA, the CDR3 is TGTGCCAGCAGTGATGGACAGGGCCAAGGATCGCAGTATTTT. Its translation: CASSDGQGQGSQYF.

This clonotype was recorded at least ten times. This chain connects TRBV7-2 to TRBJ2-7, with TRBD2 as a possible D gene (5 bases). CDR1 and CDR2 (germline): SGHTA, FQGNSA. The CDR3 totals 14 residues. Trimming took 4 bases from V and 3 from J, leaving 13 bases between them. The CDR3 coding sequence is TGTGCCAGCAGCTCCTCCCGGGATGACTACGAGCAGTACTTC. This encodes CASSSSRDDYEQYF.

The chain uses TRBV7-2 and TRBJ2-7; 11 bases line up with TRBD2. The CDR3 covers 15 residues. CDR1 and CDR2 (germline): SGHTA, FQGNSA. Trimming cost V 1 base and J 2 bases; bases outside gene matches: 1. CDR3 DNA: TGTGCCAGCAGCTTAGGACTAGCGGGAACCTACGAGCAGTACTTC. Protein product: CASSLGLAGTYEQYF.

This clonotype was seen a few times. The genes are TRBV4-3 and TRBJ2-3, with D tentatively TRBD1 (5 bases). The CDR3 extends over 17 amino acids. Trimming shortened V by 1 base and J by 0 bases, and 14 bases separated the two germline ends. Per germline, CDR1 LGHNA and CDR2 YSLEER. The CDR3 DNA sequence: TGCGCCAGCAGCCAAGTCTGGGGCAGGGTGAGCACAGATACGCAGTATTTT. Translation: CASSQVWGRVSTDTQYF.

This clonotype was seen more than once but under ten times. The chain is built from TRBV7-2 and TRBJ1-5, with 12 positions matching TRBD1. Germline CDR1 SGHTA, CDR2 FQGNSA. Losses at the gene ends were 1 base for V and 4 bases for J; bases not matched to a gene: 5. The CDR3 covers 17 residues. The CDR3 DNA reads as TGTGCCAGCAGCTTAGGGGTGGGACAGGGGGCTAATCAGCCCCAGCATTTT. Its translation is CASSLGVGQGANQPQHF.

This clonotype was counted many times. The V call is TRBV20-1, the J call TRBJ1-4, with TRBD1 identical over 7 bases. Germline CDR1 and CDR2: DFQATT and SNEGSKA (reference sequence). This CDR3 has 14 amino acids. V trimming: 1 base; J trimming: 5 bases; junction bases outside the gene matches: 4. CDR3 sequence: CSARVGTENEKLFF. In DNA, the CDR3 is TGCAGTGCTAGAGTAGGGACAGAGAATGAAAAACTGTTTTTT.

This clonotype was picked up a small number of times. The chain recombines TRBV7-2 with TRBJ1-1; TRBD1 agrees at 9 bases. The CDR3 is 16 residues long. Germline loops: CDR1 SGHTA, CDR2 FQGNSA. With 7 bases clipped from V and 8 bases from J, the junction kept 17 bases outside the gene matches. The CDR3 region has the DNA TGTGCCAGCAAATTCCCGTCAGGGACAGGGAATTCCGAAGCTTTCTTT. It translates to CASKFPSGTGNSEAFF.

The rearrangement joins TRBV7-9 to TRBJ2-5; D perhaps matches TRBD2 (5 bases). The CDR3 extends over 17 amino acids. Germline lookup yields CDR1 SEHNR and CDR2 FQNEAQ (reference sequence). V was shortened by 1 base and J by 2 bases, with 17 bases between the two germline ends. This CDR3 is CASSLELGVNKQETQYF. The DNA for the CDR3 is TGTGCCAGCAGCTTAGAGTTGGGAGTTAACAAACAAGAGACCCAGTACTTC.

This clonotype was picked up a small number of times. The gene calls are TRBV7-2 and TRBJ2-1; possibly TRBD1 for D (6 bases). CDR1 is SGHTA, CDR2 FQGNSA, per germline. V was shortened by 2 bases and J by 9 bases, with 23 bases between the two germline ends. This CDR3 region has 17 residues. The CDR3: CASSLSGIGYQGTEQFF. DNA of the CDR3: TGTGCCAGCAGCTTATCCGGGATAGGGTATCAGGGGACTGAGCAGTTCTTC.

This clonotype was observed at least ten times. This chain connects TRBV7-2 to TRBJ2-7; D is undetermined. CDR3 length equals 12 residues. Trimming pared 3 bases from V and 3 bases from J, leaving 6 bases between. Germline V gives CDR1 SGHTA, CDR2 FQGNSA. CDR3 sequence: CASSFGYYEQYF. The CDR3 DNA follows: TGTGCCAGCAGCTTTGGCTACTACGAGCAGTACTTC.

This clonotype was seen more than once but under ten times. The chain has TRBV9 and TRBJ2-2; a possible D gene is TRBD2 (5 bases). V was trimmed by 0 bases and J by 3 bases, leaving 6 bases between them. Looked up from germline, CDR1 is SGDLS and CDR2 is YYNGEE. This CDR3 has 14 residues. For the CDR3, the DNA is TGTGCCAGCAGCGTAGCTAGCTACACCGGGGAGCTGTTTTTT. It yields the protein CASSVASYTGELFF.